Listed below are T cell receptor beta chains from one sample, sequenced in a study of breast tumors, draining lymph nodes, adjacent tissues. TCRdb analysed the multiplex PCR reads with MiXCR anew, one entry per CDR3 protein. The table records roughly 23,000 distinct CDR3 sequences, under 75% of them present only once. Sequencing was done on a sample of tumor-adjacent breast tissue. These receptors were collected from a female donor with breast cancer. Some clones in this sample may be carry-over from other donors' samples. Both conserved end residues are part of each CDR3. The D gene is left open where the match is weak. Size tells how often a clone was seen (once, few, many) or the class of an expanded clone, and some rows leave it out.

V gene	CDR3 length	D gene	clone size	J gene	CDR3 DNA	CDR3 protein
TRBV20-1	15	TRBD2	many	TRBJ2-1	TGCAGTGCTAAGACTGGGACTAGCGGGTACAATGAGCAGTTCTTC	CSAKTGTSGYNEQFF
TRBV11-2	18	-	-	TRBJ2-5	TGTGCCAGCAGCTCCCCGAGATTGGCGACGGGGGCCCAGGAGACCCAGTACTTC	CASSSPRLATGAQETQYF
TRBV2	13	-	-	TRBJ2-1	TGTGCCAGCAGTGAACGTGAAAACAATGAGCAGTTCTTC	CASSERENNEQFF
TRBV9	15	TRBD2	-	TRBJ2-1	TGTGCCAGCAGCGTAGAAGCGGGAGATTTCAATGAGCAGTTCTTC	CASSVEAGDFNEQFF
TRBV20-1	13	TRBD1	-	TRBJ2-7	TGCAGTGCTCATAACAGGGGAGCGGACGAGCAGTACTTC	CSAHNRGADEQYF
TRBV9	15	TRBD2	-	TRBJ2-1	TGTGCCAGCAGCGGGGGACTAGCGGGGGTCAATGAGCAGTTCTTC	CASSGGLAGVNEQFF
TRBV5-1	13	TRBD1	-	TRBJ1-2	TGCGCCAGCACCGACAGGGTAGGCTATGGCTACACCTTC	CASTDRVGYGYTF
TRBV24-1	15	-	-	TRBJ2-2	TGTGTCACCAGTGCCCCGACAGGGAACACCGGGGAGCTGTTTTTT	CVTSAPTGNTGELFF
TRBV5-6	16	TRBD1	many	TRBJ1-5	TGTGCCAGCAGCACCGGGACAGGGAATATGGGACAGCCCCAGCATTTT	CASSTGTGNMGQPQHF
TRBV15	15	TRBD1	-	TRBJ1-4	TGTGCCACCAGCAGAGGAGGGGGCAGGAGTGAAAAACTGTTTTTT	CATSRGGGRSEKLFF
TRBV5-6	14	-	-	TRBJ2-7	TGTGCCAGCAGCGAGGGACTTGGATCCTACGAGCAGTACTTC	CASSEGLGSYEQYF
TRBV3-1	15	TRBD2	many	TRBJ2-7	TGTGCCAGCAGCCCAATCCGGGGAGGGATAAACGAGCAGTACTTC	CASSPIRGGINEQYF
TRBV9	17	-	many	TRBJ1-4	TGTGCCAGCAGCGTAGGTAGCAGGCGTGCAACTAATGAAAAACTGTTTTTT	CASSVGSRRATNEKLFF
TRBV18	13	-	many	TRBJ2-1	TGTGCCAGCTCACCGTGGGTAACAAATGAGCAGTTCTTC	CASSPWVTNEQFF
TRBV18	16	-	many	TRBJ1-4	TGTGCCAGCTCACCGACAGCTCCAGCAACTAATGAAAAACTGTTTTTT	CASSPTAPATNEKLFF
TRBV20-1	16	TRBD1	-	TRBJ2-7	TGCAGTGCCCGAAACTCTAACAGGGGGGTCTCCTACGAGCAGTACTTC	CSARNSNRGVSYEQYF
TRBV10-2	16	TRBD1	many	TRBJ1-5	TGCGCCAGCAGTGAGTCGTTTGGACAGGTCAATCAGCCCCAGCATTTT	CASSESFGQVNQPQHF
TRBV20-1	15	TRBD2	medium-sized	TRBJ2-3	TGCAGTGCTAGCACGCGGGAGGGTAGCACAGATACGCAGTATTTT	CSASTREGSTDTQYF
TRBV11-2	13	-	many	TRBJ2-5	TGTGCCAGCAGCTTAAATGCTCGGGAGACCCAGTACTTC	CASSLNARETQYF
TRBV29-1	14	TRBD2	-	TRBJ2-3	TGCAGCGCCTCGGGGGGAGGGTGGTCCGATACGCAGTATTTT	CSASGGGWSDTQYF
TRBV2	15	TRBD1	-	TRBJ1-6	TGTGCCAGCAGACAGGGGGACAGAGATAATTCACCCCTCCACTTT	CASRQGDRDNSPLHF
TRBV2	15	TRBD1	-	TRBJ2-3	TGTGCCAGCAGTGAAGTGGGGACAGCATCTGATACGCAGTATTTT	CASSEVGTASDTQYF
TRBV12-3/TRBV12-4	16	-	many	TRBJ2-7	TGTGCCAGCAGTCCTAGCATAGGGTTCAGCTCCTACGAGCAGTACTTC	CASSPSIGFSSYEQYF
TRBV29-1	12	-	-	TRBJ1-2	TGCAGCGTTGATACGGGGGACTATGGCTACACCTTC	CSVDTGDYGYTF
TRBV9	16	-	-	TRBJ2-3	TGCGCCAGCAGCGAGGAGGGGGGACTAACCGCAGGTACGCAGTATTTT	CASSEEGGLTAGTQYF
TRBV10-2	13	-	-	TRBJ1-2	TGCGCCAGCAGTGAAAACAGCAACTATGGCTACACCTTC	CASSENSNYGYTF
TRBV7-9	16	TRBD1	-	TRBJ2-1	TGTGCCAGCAGCTTTGGTACAGGGGACGGTTACAATGGGCAGTTCTTC	CASSFGTGDGYNGQFF
TRBV12-3/TRBV12-4	13	-	-	TRBJ1-6	TGTGCCAGCAGAATACAGAACAATTCACCCCTCCACTTT	CASRIQNNSPLHF
TRBV18	12	-	many	TRBJ2-5	TGTGCCAGCTCACCAGGGCGGGAGACCCAGTACTTC	CASSPGRETQYF
TRBV2	13	TRBD2	-	TRBJ2-2	TGTGCCAGCAGTGTAGGATTTGGCGGGGGGCTGTTTTTT	CASSVGFGGGLFF
TRBV11-2	20	-	many	TRBJ1-3	TGTGCCAGCAGCTTAGGGACAGTCGGGAAACCCTCTTACTCTGGAAACACCATATATTTT	CASSLGTVGKPSYSGNTIYF
TRBV24-1	16	TRBD1	-	TRBJ2-3	TGTGCCACCAGTGATCCATCCGGGACAGGGGCGGATACGCAGTATTTT	CATSDPSGTGADTQYF
TRBV6-6	14	-	medium-sized	TRBJ2-7	TGTGCCAGCAGTTACTCAGGCCGGGTCTACGAGCAGTACTTC	CASSYSGRVYEQYF
TRBV20-1	14	-	-	TRBJ1-5	TGCAGTGCTACAAACCTGGGAGGGCACCAGCCCCAGCATTTT	CSATNLGGHQPQHF
TRBV10-3	16	TRBD2	-	TRBJ2-3	TGTGCCATCACCGAGCTCCCTAGCGGGGCCACAGATACGCAGTATTTT	CAITELPSGATDTQYF
TRBV5-1	14	TRBD1	many	TRBJ2-5	TGCGCCAGCAGCTTGTTTTCAGGGGGCGACACCCAGTACTTC	CASSLFSGGDTQYF
TRBV7-6	15	TRBD2	medium-sized	TRBJ2-1	TGTGCCAGCAGCTTAAGTTGGCTAGCGGGGGAGGAGCAGTTCTTC	CASSLSWLAGEEQFF
TRBV7-2	15	TRBD1	medium-sized	TRBJ1-4	TGTGCCAGCAGCACATACAGGGGTTCTAATGAAAAACTGTTTTTT	CASSTYRGSNEKLFF
TRBV5-1	11	-	-	TRBJ1-4	TGTGCCAGCAGCTTCGGCGAAAAACTGTTTTTT	CASSFGEKLFF
TRBV7-2	14	-	-	TRBJ2-7	TGTGCCAGCAGCCCGGGCTGGAGCTCCTACGAGCAGTACTTC	CASSPGWSSYEQYF
TRBV9	21	-	-	TRBJ1-2	-	CAISRDMGTFSTSAPGPGYTF
TRBV7-9	17	-	-	TRBJ1-3	TGTGCCAGCAGCTTCCCCCCGACAGCCTACTCTGGAAACACCATATATTTT	CASSFPPTAYSGNTIYF
TRBV12-3/TRBV12-4	15	TRBD2	-	TRBJ2-3	TGTGCACTCCGAGCGGGGGGGCGGGGAACAGATACGCAGTATTTT	CALRAGGRGTDTQYF
TRBV11-3	14	-	-	TRBJ2-2	TGTGCCAGCAGCCCTACGGGCTACACCGGGGAGCTGTTTTTT	CASSPTGYTGELFF
TRBV7-2	16	-	few	TRBJ1-6	TGTGCCAGCAGCTTAGATGGGGCAGGCAATAATTCACCCCTCCACTTT	CASSLDGAGNNSPLHF
TRBV7-8	14	TRBD1	-	TRBJ2-3	TGTGCCAGCAGCTTAACAGGGGGCACAGATACGCAGTATTTT	CASSLTGGTDTQYF
TRBV2	14	-	once	TRBJ1-3	TGTGCCAGCAGTGTTAGGGGGGACGGAAACACCATATATTTT	CASSVRGDGNTIYF
TRBV11-3	14	TRBD1	-	TRBJ2-2	TGTGCCAGCAGCTTAGGAGGGGGCTCCGGGGAGCTGTTTTTT	CASSLGGGSGELFF
TRBV20-1	15	-	-	TRBJ1-2	TGCAGTGCGATAGCGTCGCTGAGGGATAAAGGTGGCTACACCTTC	CSAIASLRDKGGYTF
TRBV29-1	12	-	-	TRBJ1-1	TGCAGCGTGCTCCAGGGGAACACTGAAGCTTTCTTT	CSVLQGNTEAFF
TRBV2	17	TRBD1	-	TRBJ1-6	TGTGCCAGCAGTGTTACCGGGACAGGGAATTATAATTCACCCCTCCACTTT	CASSVTGTGNYNSPLHF
TRBV28	15	-	many	TRBJ2-7	TGTGCCAGCAGTTTTATAGGCGTCAGGGACTACGAGCAGTACTTC	CASSFIGVRDYEQYF
TRBV6-4	13	-	medium-sized	TRBJ2-1	TGTGCCAGCAGCAGTGACATTAAGGGTGAGCAGTTCTTC	CASSSDIKGEQFF
TRBV18	12	-	many	TRBJ2-5	TGTGCCAGCTCACCACAGTTGGAGACCCAGTACTTC	CASSPQLETQYF
TRBV20-1	15	TRBD2	-	TRBJ2-3	TGCAGTGCAATCAGCGGGGGGGCCCATCGGGATACGCAGTATTTT	CSAISGGAHRDTQYF